This T cell receptor (beta chain) was captured by sequencing in a study of identical twins. Findings and caveats of the study: Within twin pairs, the out-of-frame alpha sequences they shared showed excess low generation probability.

TCRdb itself ran the 5' RACE reads through MiXCR, one entry per CDR3 protein. The sample carries 500,000 or so distinct CDR3 sequences, 20% to 25% recorded once. Germline trimming cut 4 bases from V and 3 bases from J; bases unmatched to any gene: 11. The CDR3 contains 15 residues. CDR1 is SQVTM, CDR2 ANQGSEA, per germline. This clonotype was seen ten or more times. Its antigen remains unknown. This sample was also put to use in a study of T cells expressing NK-cell markers.

The chain employs TRBV29-1 and TRBJ1-1; 7 nucleotides agree with TRBD1. This TCR came from a woman under 30 in good health. Sequencing input: CD4+ T cells sorted from blood. CDR3 amino acids: CSVVLTGRMDTEAFF. The CDR3 DNA reads as TGCAGCGTTGTCTTGACAGGGCGGATGGACACTGAAGCTTTCTTT.